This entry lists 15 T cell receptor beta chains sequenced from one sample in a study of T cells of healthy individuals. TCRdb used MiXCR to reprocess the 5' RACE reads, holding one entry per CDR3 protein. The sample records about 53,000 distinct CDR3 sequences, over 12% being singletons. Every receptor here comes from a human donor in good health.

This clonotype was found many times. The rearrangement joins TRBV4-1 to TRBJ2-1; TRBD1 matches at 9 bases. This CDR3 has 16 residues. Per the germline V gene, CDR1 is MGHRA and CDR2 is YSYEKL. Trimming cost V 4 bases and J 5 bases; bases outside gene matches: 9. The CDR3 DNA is TGCGCCAGCAGCCGTCCCTCGGGACAGGGAAACAATGAGCAGTTCTTC. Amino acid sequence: CASSRPSGQGNNEQFF.

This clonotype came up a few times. The CDR3 DNA reads TGTGCCAGCAGCTTAGTAGGTGGTAGGGGACGGACCTATGGCTACACCTTC. Amino acid sequence: CASSLVGGRGRTYGYTF. The J gene is TRBJ1-2, the V gene TRBV7-2; D is possibly TRBD1 (5 bases). There are 17 residues in the CDR3. The germline V and J ends were trimmed by 1 base and 4 bases, with 19 bases remaining between them. Germline V gives CDR1 SGHTA, CDR2 FQGNSA.

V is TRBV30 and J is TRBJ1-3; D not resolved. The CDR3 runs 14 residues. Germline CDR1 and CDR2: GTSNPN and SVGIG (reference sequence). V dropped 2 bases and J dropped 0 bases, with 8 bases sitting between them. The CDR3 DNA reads TGTGCCTGGAGTCCCGTTAGCTCTGGAAACACCATATATTTT. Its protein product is CAWSPVSSGNTIYF.

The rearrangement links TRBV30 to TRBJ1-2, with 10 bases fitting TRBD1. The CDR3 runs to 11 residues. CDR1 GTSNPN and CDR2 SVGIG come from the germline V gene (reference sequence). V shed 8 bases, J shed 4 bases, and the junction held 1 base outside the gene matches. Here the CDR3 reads CAGQGGYGYTF. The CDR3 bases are TGTGCCGGACAGGGGGGCTATGGCTACACCTTC.

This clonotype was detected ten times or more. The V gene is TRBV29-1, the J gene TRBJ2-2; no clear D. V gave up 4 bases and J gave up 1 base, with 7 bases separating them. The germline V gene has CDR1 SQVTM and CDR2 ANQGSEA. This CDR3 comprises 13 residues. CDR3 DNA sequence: TGCAGCGTTGGCGGCAGGAACACCGGGGAGCTGTTTTTT. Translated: CSVGGRNTGELFF.

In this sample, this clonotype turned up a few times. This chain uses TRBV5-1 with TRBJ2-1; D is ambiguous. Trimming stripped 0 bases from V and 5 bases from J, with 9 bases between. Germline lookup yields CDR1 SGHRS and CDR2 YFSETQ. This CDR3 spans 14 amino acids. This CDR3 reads CASSLGGRNNEQFF. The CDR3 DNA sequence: TGCGCCAGCAGCTTGGGTGGCAGAAACAATGAGCAGTTCTTC.

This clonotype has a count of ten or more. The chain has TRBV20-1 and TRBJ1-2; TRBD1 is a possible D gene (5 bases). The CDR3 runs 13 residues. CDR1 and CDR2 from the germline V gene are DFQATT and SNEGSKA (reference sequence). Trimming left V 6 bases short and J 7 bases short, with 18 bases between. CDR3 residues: CSARPDSSRGYTF. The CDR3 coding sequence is TGCAGTGCGAGGCCTGACAGTTCTCGTGGCTACACCTTC.

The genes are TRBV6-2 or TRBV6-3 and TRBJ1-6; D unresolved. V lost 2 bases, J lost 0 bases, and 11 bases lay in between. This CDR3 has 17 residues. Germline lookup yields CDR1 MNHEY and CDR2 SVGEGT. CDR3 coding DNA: TGTGCCAGCAGTTACGGTTTGATAAGCTCCTATAATTCACCCCTCCACTTT. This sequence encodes CASSYGLISSYNSPLHF.

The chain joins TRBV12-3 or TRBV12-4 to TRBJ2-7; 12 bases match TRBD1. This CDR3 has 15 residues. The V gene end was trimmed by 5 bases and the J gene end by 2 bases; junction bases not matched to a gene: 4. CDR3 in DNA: TGTGCCAGCAGTCCCCGGGACAGGGGGCCCTACGAGCAGTACTTC. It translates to CASSPRDRGPYEQYF.

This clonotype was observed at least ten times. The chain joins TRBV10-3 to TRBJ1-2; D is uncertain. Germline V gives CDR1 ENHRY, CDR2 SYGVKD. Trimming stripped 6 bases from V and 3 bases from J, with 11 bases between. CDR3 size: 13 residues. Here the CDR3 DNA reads TGTGCCATCAGCGCAGACGAATACTATGGCTACACCTTC. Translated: CAISADEYYGYTF.

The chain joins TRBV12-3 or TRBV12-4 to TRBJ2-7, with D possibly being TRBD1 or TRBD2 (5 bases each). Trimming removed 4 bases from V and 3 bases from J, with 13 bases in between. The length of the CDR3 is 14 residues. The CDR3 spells CASSSGGGYYEQYF. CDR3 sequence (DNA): TGTGCCAGCAGTTCTGGGGGTGGATACTACGAGCAGTACTTC.

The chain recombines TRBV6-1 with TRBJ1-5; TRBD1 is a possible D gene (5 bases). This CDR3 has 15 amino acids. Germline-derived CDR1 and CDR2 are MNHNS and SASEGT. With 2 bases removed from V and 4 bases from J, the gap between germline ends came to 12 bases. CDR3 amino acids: CASSEFQGANQPQHF. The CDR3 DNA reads TGTGCCAGCAGTGAATTCCAGGGCGCGAATCAGCCCCAGCATTTT.

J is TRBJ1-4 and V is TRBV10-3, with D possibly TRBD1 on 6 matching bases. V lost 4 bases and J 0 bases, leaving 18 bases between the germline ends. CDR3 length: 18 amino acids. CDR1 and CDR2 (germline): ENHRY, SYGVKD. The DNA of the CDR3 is TGTGCCATCAGTGGGGACGGTGGAAAGGGGGCAACTAATGAAAAACTGTTTTTT. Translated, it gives CAISGDGGKGATNEKLFF.

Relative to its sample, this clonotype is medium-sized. CDR3 region: CASSLGGEFQPQHF. As DNA, the CDR3 is TGTGCCAGCAGCTTAGGGGGGGAATTCCAGCCCCAGCATTTT. This chain connects TRBV7-9 to TRBJ1-5; perhaps TRBD1 as D (5 bases). The V gene lost 1 base and the J gene lost 7 bases, with 11 bases spanning the gap. CDR1 and CDR2 from the germline V gene are SEHNR and FQNEAQ (reference sequence). The CDR3 spans 14 residues.

The chain's CDR3 is CASSIGTGGWNEQFF. The CDR3, as DNA: TGTGCCAGTAGTATAGGGACAGGGGGCTGGAATGAGCAGTTCTTC. The rearrangement links TRBV19 to TRBJ2-1; 11 bases align to TRBD1. In germline, CDR1 is LNHDA, CDR2 SQIVND (reference sequence). This CDR3 spans 15 amino acids. With V trimmed by 1 base and J by 7 bases, 3 bases remained unmatched.